The rows below give T cell receptor beta chains drawn from one sample of a study of cytomegalovirus exposure and HLA in healthy donors. Sequenced by immunoSEQ multiplex PCR; TCRdb stores in-frame clones only, minus some. The sample comprises 200,000 to 250,000 clones, around 75% of which are singletons, and 1.8% rests with the top ten. The sample consisted of PBMCs. These receptors all stem from a woman in her twenties or thirties in good health and CMV-seronegative. Both conserved end residues are part of each CDR3. The D gene is left open where the match is weak. Only part of the rows carry a size: once, few, many, or a class if the clone is expanded.

d_gene: TRBD1
v_gene: TRBV16
abundance: -
j_gene: TRBJ1-1
CDR3nt: TGTGCCAGCAGCCAATTGGGACAGGGTGGAGAAGCTTTCTTT
CDR3aa: CASSQLGQGGEAFF

d_gene: -
v_gene: TRBV9
abundance: -
j_gene: TRBJ2-2
CDR3nt: TGTGCCAGCAGCGTAGGCGACTACTCTGACGGGGAGCTGTTTTTT
CDR3aa: CASSVGDYSDGELFF

d_gene: -
v_gene: TRBV6-5
abundance: few
j_gene: TRBJ1-1
CDR3nt: TGTGCCAGCAGTTATACGGGGGGAGGGCTCACTGAAGCTTTCTTT
CDR3aa: CASSYTGGGLTEAFF

d_gene: -
v_gene: TRBV6-6
abundance: few
j_gene: TRBJ1-3
CDR3nt: TGTGCCAGCAGTCCTCGCGAAGCCTCTGGAAACACCATATATTTT
CDR3aa: CASSPREASGNTIYF

d_gene: -
v_gene: TRBV10-3
abundance: -
j_gene: TRBJ1-4
CDR3nt: TGTGCCATCAGTGAGGTCGGTTATAATGAAAAACTGTTTTTT
CDR3aa: CAISEVGYNEKLFF

d_gene: TRBD2
v_gene: TRBV9
abundance: -
j_gene: TRBJ2-1
CDR3nt: TGTGCCAGCAGCACCGCTAGCGGGGGCCCTTACAATGAGCAGTTCTTC
CDR3aa: CASSTASGGPYNEQFF

d_gene: -
v_gene: TRBV6-6
abundance: once
j_gene: TRBJ1-2
CDR3nt: TGTGCCAGCAGTTACTGGGGGAGGGGCTACACCTTC
CDR3aa: CASSYWGRGYTF

d_gene: -
v_gene: TRBV6-5
abundance: -
j_gene: TRBJ1-1
CDR3nt: TGTGCCAGCAGTTCAGGGTGGAACACTGAAGCTTTCTTT
CDR3aa: CASSSGWNTEAFF

d_gene: -
v_gene: TRBV21-1
abundance: -
j_gene: TRBJ1-6
CDR3nt: TGTGCCAGCAGCAAAATCCCCGGCCAGGTCCTCCACTTT
CDR3aa: CASSKIPGQVLHF

d_gene: TRBD1
v_gene: TRBV7-9
abundance: few
j_gene: TRBJ2-7
CDR3nt: TGTTCCAGCAGCTTTCCCGGGACAGGGTTATACGAGCAGTACTTC
CDR3aa: CSSSFPGTGLYEQYF

d_gene: TRBD2
v_gene: TRBV6-4
abundance: -
j_gene: TRBJ2-7
CDR3nt: TGTGCCAGCAGTTCGGGGGGGGGCGACGAGCAGTACTTC
CDR3aa: CASSSGGGDEQYF

d_gene: -
v_gene: TRBV10-3
abundance: once
j_gene: TRBJ1-3
CDR3nt: TGTGCCATCCGAGCAGCCGGGGGCTCTGGAAACACCATATATTTT
CDR3aa: CAIRAAGGSGNTIYF

d_gene: -
v_gene: TRBV5-4
abundance: few
j_gene: TRBJ2-2
CDR3nt: TGTGCCAGCAGCTTGGCGGCAGGGTCGTACACCGGGGAGCTGTTTTTT
CDR3aa: CASSLAAGSYTGELFF

d_gene: -
v_gene: TRBV7-4
abundance: -
j_gene: TRBJ2-7
CDR3nt: TGTGCCAGCAGTCTGGGGGCGGGGGTCGAGCAGTACTTC
CDR3aa: CASSLGAGVEQYF

d_gene: TRBD1
v_gene: TRBV29-1
abundance: few
j_gene: TRBJ2-7
CDR3nt: TGCAGCGTTGGGTTGCTGGACAGGGGGTTTTACGAGCAGTACTTC
CDR3aa: CSVGLLDRGFYEQYF

d_gene: -
v_gene: TRBV19
abundance: -
j_gene: TRBJ1-1
CDR3nt: TGTGCCACCCTCCCGGGGGGTGTCACTGAAGCTTTCTTT
CDR3aa: CATLPGGVTEAFF

d_gene: TRBD1
v_gene: TRBV6-1
abundance: -
j_gene: TRBJ1-2
CDR3nt: TGTGCCAGCAGCCTCGGACAGGGACTCTATGGCTACACCTTC
CDR3aa: CASSLGQGLYGYTF

d_gene: TRBD1
v_gene: TRBV19
abundance: -
j_gene: TRBJ2-3
CDR3nt: TGTGCCAGTAGTTTGGGACAGACCACAGATACGCAGTATTTT
CDR3aa: CASSLGQTTDTQYF

d_gene: -
v_gene: TRBV27
abundance: -
j_gene: TRBJ2-7
CDR3nt: TGTGCCAGCAGTTTGGGCGGGAACTCCTACGAGCAGTACTTC
CDR3aa: CASSLGGNSYEQYF

d_gene: -
v_gene: TRBV27
abundance: -
j_gene: TRBJ2-3
CDR3nt: TGTGCCAGCAGTCCCCGGGACTCCTACGTTAATACGCAGTATTTT
CDR3aa: CASSPRDSYVNTQYF

d_gene: -
v_gene: TRBV27
abundance: -
j_gene: TRBJ2-7
CDR3nt: TGTGCCAGCGGACACGGCTACGAGCAGTACTTC
CDR3aa: CASGHGYEQYF

d_gene: -
v_gene: TRBV6-1
abundance: -
j_gene: TRBJ1-4
CDR3nt: TGTGCCAGCAGTGAAGCCCGAACCGGAGGTGAAAAACTGTTTTTT
CDR3aa: CASSEARTGGEKLFF

d_gene: TRBD1
v_gene: TRBV6-1
abundance: -
j_gene: TRBJ1-1
CDR3nt: TGTGCCAGCCTCATAACAGGGGCCCCCCTTGAAGCTTTCTTT
CDR3aa: CASLITGAPLEAFF

d_gene: TRBD2
v_gene: TRBV7-8
abundance: -
j_gene: TRBJ2-7
CDR3nt: TGTGCCAGCAGCTTAGTGATAGCGGGGGATTCCTACGAGCAGTACTTC
CDR3aa: CASSLVIAGDSYEQYF

d_gene: -
v_gene: TRBV7-6
abundance: -
j_gene: TRBJ2-5
CDR3nt: TGTGCCAGCAGCTTAGGACTAACGGGGGAGACCCAGTACTTC
CDR3aa: CASSLGLTGETQYF

d_gene: TRBD1
v_gene: TRBV7-2
abundance: -
j_gene: TRBJ1-2
CDR3nt: TGTGCCAGCAGCTTGCTCGGGACAGGGGCGCCCTTCTATGGCTACACCTTC
CDR3aa: CASSLLGTGAPFYGYTF

d_gene: -
v_gene: TRBV27
abundance: -
j_gene: TRBJ2-7
CDR3nt: TGTGCCAGCAGTTTTGGCCCGGGATCCTACGAGCAGTACTTC
CDR3aa: CASSFGPGSYEQYF

d_gene: TRBD2
v_gene: TRBV4-1
abundance: -
j_gene: TRBJ2-3
CDR3nt: TGCGCCAGCAGCCGCTTAGCGGGTTCGGATACGCAGTATTTT
CDR3aa: CASSRLAGSDTQYF

d_gene: TRBD2
v_gene: TRBV5-1
abundance: -
j_gene: TRBJ2-5
CDR3nt: TGCGCCAGCAGCTTATCGGCACTAGCGGGGGGAAGGCAAGAGACCCAGTACTTC
CDR3aa: CASSLSALAGGRQETQYF

d_gene: TRBD1
v_gene: TRBV16
abundance: once
j_gene: TRBJ2-1
CDR3nt: TGTGCCAGCAGCCAATTACAGGGGGCTATTGAGCAGTTCTTC
CDR3aa: CASSQLQGAIEQFF

d_gene: TRBD1
v_gene: TRBV5-1
abundance: -
j_gene: TRBJ2-1
CDR3nt: TGCGCCAGCAGCTCCGGGACAGGGTGGAGTAATGAGCAGTTCTTC
CDR3aa: CASSSGTGWSNEQFF

d_gene: TRBD2
v_gene: TRBV7-2
abundance: -
j_gene: TRBJ2-2
CDR3nt: TGTGCCAGCAGCACCATTAGCGGGGGGGTCGGGGAGCTGTTTTTT
CDR3aa: CASSTISGGVGELFF

d_gene: TRBD2
v_gene: TRBV5-8
abundance: few
j_gene: TRBJ2-1
CDR3nt: TGTGCCAGCAGCTTGGCCGGCGGGAGGGCCGCCTACAATGAGCAGTTCTTC
CDR3aa: CASSLAGGRAAYNEQFF

d_gene: TRBD2
v_gene: TRBV27
abundance: -
j_gene: TRBJ2-7
CDR3nt: TGTGTCAGCAGTTCCCCGCCTGGGACTAGCGGTCTCTACGAGCAGTACTTC
CDR3aa: CVSSSPPGTSGLYEQYF

d_gene: -
v_gene: TRBV29-1
abundance: -
j_gene: TRBJ2-2
CDR3nt: TGCAGCGTGGTTCAGGGGGGCACCGGGGAGCTGTTTTTT
CDR3aa: CSVVQGGTGELFF

d_gene: -
v_gene: TRBV5-1
abundance: few
j_gene: TRBJ1-1
CDR3nt: TGCGCCAGCAGCTTGGGCCTCAACGAGGGCAGCGGAAGAAACACTGAAGCTTTCTTT
CDR3aa: CASSLGLNEGSGRNTEAFF

d_gene: -
v_gene: TRBV2
abundance: -
j_gene: TRBJ1-4
CDR3nt: TGTGCCAGCAGCGAACTAGAAAAACTGTTTTTT
CDR3aa: CASSELEKLFF

d_gene: -
v_gene: TRBV11-2
abundance: -
j_gene: TRBJ1-5
CDR3nt: TGTGCCAGCAGCCTGCTAGCCGGGTCAAGTCAGCCCCAGCATTTT
CDR3aa: CASSLLAGSSQPQHF

d_gene: -
v_gene: TRBV29-1
abundance: -
j_gene: TRBJ2-7
CDR3nt: TGCAGCGTTGTAGAGGGGCCCAACGAGCAGTACTTC
CDR3aa: CSVVEGPNEQYF

d_gene: -
v_gene: TRBV13
abundance: -
j_gene: TRBJ2-5
CDR3nt: TGTGCCAGCAGCTTTTTGAGACAAGTCCTAAGGGAGACCCAGTACTTC
CDR3aa: CASSFLRQVLRETQYF

d_gene: -
v_gene: TRBV7-7
abundance: -
j_gene: TRBJ2-1
CDR3nt: TGTGCTAGCAGCTTAGGTGGACAGTACAATGAGCAGTTCTTC
CDR3aa: CASSLGGQYNEQFF

d_gene: -
v_gene: TRBV30
abundance: -
j_gene: TRBJ2-7
CDR3nt: TGTGCCTGGAGTGTGCAGGGCTACGAGCAGTACTTC
CDR3aa: CAWSVQGYEQYF

d_gene: -
v_gene: TRBV19
abundance: -
j_gene: TRBJ2-1
CDR3nt: TGTGCCAGTAGTATACGTGGGAGCCTTCGGGATGAGCAGTTCTTC
CDR3aa: CASSIRGSLRDEQFF

d_gene: TRBD1
v_gene: TRBV5-1
abundance: few
j_gene: TRBJ2-5
CDR3nt: TGCGCCAGCAGCTACAGGGGGCGCGATTTAATGGAGACCCAGTACTTC
CDR3aa: CASSYRGRDLMETQYF

d_gene: TRBD2
v_gene: TRBV29-1
abundance: -
j_gene: TRBJ2-1
CDR3nt: TGCAGCGTTGATACTAGCGCCGACAATGAGCAGTTCTTC
CDR3aa: CSVDTSADNEQFF

d_gene: -
v_gene: TRBV9
abundance: few
j_gene: TRBJ2-7
CDR3nt: TGTGCCAGCAGCGTAGAGGTGGAGGGTTGGTACGAGCAGTACTTC
CDR3aa: CASSVEVEGWYEQYF

d_gene: TRBD1
v_gene: TRBV2
abundance: -
j_gene: TRBJ1-3
CDR3nt: TGTGCCAGCAGTCTTACCACAGGGGGCTCGGACACCATATATTTT
CDR3aa: CASSLTTGGSDTIYF

d_gene: TRBD1
v_gene: TRBV2
abundance: -
j_gene: TRBJ1-1
CDR3nt: TGTGCCAGCAGTGTTTTAGGGACAGGGGCGGCCGGCACTGAAGCTTTCTTT
CDR3aa: CASSVLGTGAAGTEAFF

d_gene: TRBD1
v_gene: TRBV7-2
abundance: -
j_gene: TRBJ1-1
CDR3nt: TGTGCCAGCAGCACCCGACAGGGTTCGAACACTGAAGCTTTCTTT
CDR3aa: CASSTRQGSNTEAFF

d_gene: TRBD2
v_gene: TRBV29-1
abundance: -
j_gene: TRBJ2-1
CDR3nt: TGCAGCGCCCGACTAGCGGACTACAATGAGCAGTTCTTC
CDR3aa: CSARLADYNEQFF

d_gene: TRBD2
v_gene: TRBV2
abundance: -
j_gene: TRBJ2-1
CDR3nt: TGTGCCAGCAGTGAAGAGATCGGGAGGGGGGGATACAATGAGCAGTTCTTC
CDR3aa: CASSEEIGRGGYNEQFF

d_gene: -
v_gene: TRBV6-1
abundance: few
j_gene: TRBJ2-2
CDR3nt: TGTGCCGCGTGGGGGCCAGTGGACACCGGGGAGCTGTTTTTT
CDR3aa: CAAWGPVDTGELFF

d_gene: -
v_gene: TRBV9
abundance: -
j_gene: TRBJ1-1
CDR3nt: TGTGCCAGCAGCGTAGGGGGGAGGGGGTCTGAAGCTTTCTTT
CDR3aa: CASSVGGRGSEAFF

d_gene: -
v_gene: TRBV19
abundance: -
j_gene: TRBJ1-5
CDR3nt: TGTGCCAGTAGTACGACGGGAGATAGCAATCAGCCCCAGCATTTT
CDR3aa: CASSTTGDSNQPQHF

d_gene: -
v_gene: TRBV4-2
abundance: -
j_gene: TRBJ1-5
CDR3nt: TGTGCCAGCAGCCAAGGGACACCTCAGCCCCAGCATTTT
CDR3aa: CASSQGTPQPQHF